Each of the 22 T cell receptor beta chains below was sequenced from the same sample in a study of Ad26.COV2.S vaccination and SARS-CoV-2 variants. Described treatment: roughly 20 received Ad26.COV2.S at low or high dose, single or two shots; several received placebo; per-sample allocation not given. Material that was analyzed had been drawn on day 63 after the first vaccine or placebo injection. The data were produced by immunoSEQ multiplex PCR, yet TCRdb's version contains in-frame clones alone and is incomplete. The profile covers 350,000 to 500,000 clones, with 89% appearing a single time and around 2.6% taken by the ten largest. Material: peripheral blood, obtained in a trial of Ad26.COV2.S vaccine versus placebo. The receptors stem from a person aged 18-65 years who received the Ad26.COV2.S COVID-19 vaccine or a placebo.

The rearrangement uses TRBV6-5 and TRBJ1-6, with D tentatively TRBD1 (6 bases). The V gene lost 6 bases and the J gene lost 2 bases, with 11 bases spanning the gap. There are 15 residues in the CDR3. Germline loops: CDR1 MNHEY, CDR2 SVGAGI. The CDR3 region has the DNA TGTGCCAGCAGCCCACAGGGTCCCTATAATTCACCCCTCCACTTT. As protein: CASSPQGPYNSPLHF.

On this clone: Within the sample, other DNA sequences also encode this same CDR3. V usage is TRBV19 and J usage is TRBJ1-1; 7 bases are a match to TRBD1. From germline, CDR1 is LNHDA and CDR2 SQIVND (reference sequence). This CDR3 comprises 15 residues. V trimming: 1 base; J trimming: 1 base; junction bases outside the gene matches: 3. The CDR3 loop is CASSIGQGWNTEAFF. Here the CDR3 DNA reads TGTGCCAGTAGTATAGGACAGGGATGGAACACTGAAGCTTTCTTT.

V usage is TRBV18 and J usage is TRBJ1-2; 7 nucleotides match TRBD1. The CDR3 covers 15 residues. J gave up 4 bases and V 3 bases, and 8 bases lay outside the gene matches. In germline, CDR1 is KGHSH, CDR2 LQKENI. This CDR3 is CASSPSGDRLYGYTF. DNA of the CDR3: TGTGCCAGCTCACCCTCCGGGGACAGACTCTATGGCTACACCTTC.

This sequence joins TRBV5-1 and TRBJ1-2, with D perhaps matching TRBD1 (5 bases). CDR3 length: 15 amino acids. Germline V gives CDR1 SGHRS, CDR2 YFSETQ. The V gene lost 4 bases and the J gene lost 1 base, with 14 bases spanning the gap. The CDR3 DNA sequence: TGCGCCAGCAGCCCAGATGGACAAAATAACTATGGCTACACCTTC. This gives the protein CASSPDGQNNYGYTF.

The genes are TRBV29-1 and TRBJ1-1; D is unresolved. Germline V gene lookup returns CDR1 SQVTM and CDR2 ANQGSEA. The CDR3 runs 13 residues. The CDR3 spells CSGSTGSSTEAFF. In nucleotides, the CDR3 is TGCAGTGGTTCAACGGGATCCAGCACTGAAGCTTTCTTT.

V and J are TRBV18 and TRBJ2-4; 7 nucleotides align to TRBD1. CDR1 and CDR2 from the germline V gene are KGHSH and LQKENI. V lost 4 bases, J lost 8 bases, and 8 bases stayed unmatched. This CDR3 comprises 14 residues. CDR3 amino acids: CASSRQGEGDIQYF. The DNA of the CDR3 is TGTGCCAGCTCACGACAGGGTGAGGGTGACATTCAGTACTTC.

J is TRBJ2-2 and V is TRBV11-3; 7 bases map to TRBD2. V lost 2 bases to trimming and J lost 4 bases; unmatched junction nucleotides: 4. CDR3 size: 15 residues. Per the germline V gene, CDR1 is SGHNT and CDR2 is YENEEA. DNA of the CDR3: TGTGCCAGCAGCTTACGGGGGGTTCGCACCGGGGAGCTGTTTTTT. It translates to CASSLRGVRTGELFF. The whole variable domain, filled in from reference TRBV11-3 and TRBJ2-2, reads EAGVVQSPRYKIIEKKQPVAFWCNPISGHNTLYWYLQNLGQGPELLIRYENEEAVDDSQLPKDRFSAERLKGVDSTLKIQPAELGDSAVYLCASSLRGVRTGELFFGEGSRLTVL.

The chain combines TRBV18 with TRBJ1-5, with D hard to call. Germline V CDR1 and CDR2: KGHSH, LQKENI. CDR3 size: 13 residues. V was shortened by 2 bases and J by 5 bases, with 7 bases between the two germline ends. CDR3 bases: TGTGCCAGCTCACCAAGGTCAGATCAGCCCCAGCATTTT. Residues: CASSPRSDQPQHF.

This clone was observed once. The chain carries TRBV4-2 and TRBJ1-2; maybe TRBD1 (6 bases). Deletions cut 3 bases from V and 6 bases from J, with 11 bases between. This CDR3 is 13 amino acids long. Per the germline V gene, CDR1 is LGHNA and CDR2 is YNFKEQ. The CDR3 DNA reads TGTGCCAGCAGCCAGGGGGCGAAAGATGGCTACACCTTC. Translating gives CASSQGAKDGYTF.

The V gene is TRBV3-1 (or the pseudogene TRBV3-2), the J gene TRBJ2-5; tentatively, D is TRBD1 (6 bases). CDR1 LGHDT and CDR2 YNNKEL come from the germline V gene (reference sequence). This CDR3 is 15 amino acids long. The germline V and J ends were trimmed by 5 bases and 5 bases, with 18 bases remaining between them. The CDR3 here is CASSYIQGGAETQYF. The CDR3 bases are TGTGCCAGCAGCTACATACAGGGCGGTGCGGAGACCCAGTACTTC.

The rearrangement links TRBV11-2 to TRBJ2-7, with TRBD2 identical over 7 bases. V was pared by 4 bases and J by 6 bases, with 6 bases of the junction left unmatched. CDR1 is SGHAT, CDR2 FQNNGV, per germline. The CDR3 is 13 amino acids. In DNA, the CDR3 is TGTGCCAGCAGCTCAGTTCGCGGGGGCGAGCAGTACGTC. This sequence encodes CASSSVRGGEQYV.

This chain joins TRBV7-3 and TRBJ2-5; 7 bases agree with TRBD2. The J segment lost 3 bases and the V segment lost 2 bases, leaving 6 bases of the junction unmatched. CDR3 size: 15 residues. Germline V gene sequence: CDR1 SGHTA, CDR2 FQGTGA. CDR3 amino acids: CASSLGSGLEETQYF. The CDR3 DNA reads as TGTGCCAGCAGCTTAGGTAGCGGGCTGGAAGAGACCCAGTACTTC. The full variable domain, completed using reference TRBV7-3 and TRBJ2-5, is GAGVSQTPSNKVTEKGKYVELRCDPISGHTALYWYRQSLGQGPEFLIYFQGTGAADDSGLPNDRFFAVRPEGSVSTLKIQRTERGDSAVYLCASSLGSGLEETQYFGPGTRLLVL.

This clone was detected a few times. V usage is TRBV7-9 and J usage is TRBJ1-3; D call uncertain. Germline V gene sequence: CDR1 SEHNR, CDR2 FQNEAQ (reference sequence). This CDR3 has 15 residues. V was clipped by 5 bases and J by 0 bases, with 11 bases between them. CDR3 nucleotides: TGTGCCAGCAGCAAGCCTCGTCCCTCTGGAAACACCATATATTTT. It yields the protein CASSKPRPSGNTIYF.

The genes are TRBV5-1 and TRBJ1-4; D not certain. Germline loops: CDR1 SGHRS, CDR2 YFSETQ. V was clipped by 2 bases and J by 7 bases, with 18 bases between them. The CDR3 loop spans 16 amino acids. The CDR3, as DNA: TGCGCCAGCAGCTTAGACCGGGGTCACTATGGTGAAAAACTGTTTTTT. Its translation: CASSLDRGHYGEKLFF.

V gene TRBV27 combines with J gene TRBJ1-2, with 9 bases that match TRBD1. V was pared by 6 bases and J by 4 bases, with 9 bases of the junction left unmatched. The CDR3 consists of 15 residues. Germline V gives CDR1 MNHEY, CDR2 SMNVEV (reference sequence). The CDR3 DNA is TGTGCCAGCAGCCTAGGGACAGGGATACCCTATGGCTACACCTTC. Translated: CASSLGTGIPYGYTF.

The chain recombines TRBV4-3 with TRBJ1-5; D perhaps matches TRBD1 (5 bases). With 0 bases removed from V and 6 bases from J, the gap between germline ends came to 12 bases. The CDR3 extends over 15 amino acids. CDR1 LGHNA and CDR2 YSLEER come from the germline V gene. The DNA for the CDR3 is TGCGCCAGCAGCCAAGATTGGCAGGGAGGTCAGCCCCAGCATTTT. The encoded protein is CASSQDWQGGQPQHF.

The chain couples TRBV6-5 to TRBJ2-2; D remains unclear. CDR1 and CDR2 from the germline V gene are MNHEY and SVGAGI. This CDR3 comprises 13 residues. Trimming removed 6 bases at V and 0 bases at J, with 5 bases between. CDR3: CASRDPNTGELFF. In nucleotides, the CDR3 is TGTGCCAGCAGGGACCCGAACACCGGGGAGCTGTTTTTT.

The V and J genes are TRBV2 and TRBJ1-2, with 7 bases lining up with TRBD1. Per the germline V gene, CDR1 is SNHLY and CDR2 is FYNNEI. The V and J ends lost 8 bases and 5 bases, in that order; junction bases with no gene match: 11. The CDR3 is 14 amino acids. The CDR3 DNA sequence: TGTGCCAGCGGACGGGAGGGGGCGTTTTATGGCTACACCTTC. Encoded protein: CASGREGAFYGYTF.

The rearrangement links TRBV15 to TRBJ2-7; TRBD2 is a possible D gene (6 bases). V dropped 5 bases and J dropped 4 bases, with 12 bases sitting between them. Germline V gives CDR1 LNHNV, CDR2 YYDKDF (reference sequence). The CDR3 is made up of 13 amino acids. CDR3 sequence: CATSGGIGYEQYV. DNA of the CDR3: TGTGCCACCAGCGGCGGGATCGGGTACGAGCAGTACGTC.

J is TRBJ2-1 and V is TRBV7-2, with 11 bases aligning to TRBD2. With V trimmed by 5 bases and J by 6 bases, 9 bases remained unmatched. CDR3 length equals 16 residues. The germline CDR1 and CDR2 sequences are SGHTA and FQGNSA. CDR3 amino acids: CASSLTASGGTNEQFF. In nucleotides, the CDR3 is TGTGCCAGCAGCCTAACGGCTAGCGGGGGGACCAATGAGCAGTTCTTC.

CDR3 loop: CSEGRYEQYF. CDR3 in DNA: TGCAGTGAGGGGCGCTACGAGCAGTACTTC. The chain combines TRBV20-1 with TRBJ2-7; a weak D match, TRBD1 (5 bases). Germline assignment: CDR1 DFQATT and CDR2 SNEGSKA (reference sequence). The CDR3 consists of 10 residues. Trimming removed 7 bases from V and 3 bases from J, with 7 bases in between.

CDR3 sequence (DNA): TGTGCCACCAGTGCCCGACTGGCTTCAGAAGAGACCCAGTACTTC. This translates into CATSARLASEETQYF. This chain uses TRBV24-1 with TRBJ2-5; no clear D. Looked up from germline, CDR1 is KGHDR and CDR2 is SFDVKD. CDR3 length equals 15 residues. V shed 5 bases and J shed 3 bases, with 15 bases lying between them.